This passage covers 17 T cell receptor beta chains from one sample sequenced in a study of CD8 T cells in ankylosing spondylitis (dated by TCRdb to 2016 to 2017). The library was made by 5' RACE. TCRdb lists the instrument as Illumina HiSeq 2500. Using fastp at Q25 and MiXCR, TCRdb reprocessed the public reads and kept productive beta chains. Under each unique CDR3 protein, matching rows form one entry showing the most common genes and DNA. In this sample the table shows approximately 190,000 distinct CDR3 sequences, around 13% of which occur a single time. Roughly 9.6% of the sample is taken by the ten largest. The specimen was blood, either unsorted or a sorted T cell fraction (not recorded which). These receptors all stem from a female donor with ankylosing spondylitis or in good health (not recorded which).

There are many counts of this clonotype. The chain combines TRBV29-1 with TRBJ2-1; a weak D match, TRBD2 (6 bases). This CDR3 is built from 14 residues. CDR1 is SQVTM, CDR2 ANQGSEA, per germline. The V end lost 3 bases, the J end lost 3 bases, and 12 bases lay between the germline ends. The CDR3 loop is CSVDQAGLYNEQFF. The CDR3 nucleotides are TGCAGCGTTGACCAAGCGGGCCTCTACAATGAGCAGTTCTTC.

This clonotype was seen ten or more times. This chain uses TRBV11-1 with TRBJ2-2; 9 nucleotides align to TRBD2. The germline V gene has CDR1 SGHAT and CDR2 FQDESV (reference sequence). The CDR3 loop spans 16 amino acids. V dropped 5 bases and J dropped 3; count of bases not matched to a gene: 7. CDR3 DNA: TGTGCCAGCAGCCCCAATAGCGGGAGACACACCGGGGAGCTGTTTTTT. The encoded protein is CASSPNSGRHTGELFF. The variable domain in full, with the rest retrieved from reference TRBV11-1 and TRBJ2-2, is EAEVAQSPRYKITEKSQAVAFWCDPISGHATLYWYRQILGQGPELLVQFQDESVVDDSQLPKDRFSAERLKGVDSTLKIQPAELGDSAMYLCASSPNSGRHTGELFFGEGSRLTVL.

This clonotype came up once. A much larger clone lies one base from this, so it may be a read error. The chain carries TRBV7-9 and TRBJ1-1; D is uncertain. There are 14 residues in the CDR3. CDR1 is SEHNR and CDR2 is FQNEAQ in the germline V gene (reference sequence). The V gene lost 8 bases and the J gene lost 1 base, with 14 bases spanning the gap. The CDR3 here is CASAREGENTEAFF. CDR3 DNA sequence: TGTGCCAGCGCCCGAGAAGGCGAGAACACTGAAGCTTTCTTT.

A word on this clonotype: This clone may be a read error of a much larger clone one base away. The chain is built from TRBV6-4 and TRBJ1-6; no clear D. CDR1 and CDR2 (germline): MRHNA, SNTAGT. The CDR3 spans 13 residues. The DNA for the CDR3 is TGTGCCGGCAGTGAGACGGCAAATTCACCCCTCCACTTT. Protein: CAGSETANSPLHF.

This clonotype has at least ten counts. The rearrangement links TRBV7-2 to TRBJ2-1; unclear D gene. Per the germline V gene, CDR1 is SGHTA and CDR2 is FQGNSA. The CDR3 spans 16 residues. Trimming shortened V by 6 bases and J by 2 bases, and 17 bases separated the two germline ends. The CDR3 DNA follows: TGTGCCAGCAGGGGGATGACTCATCGGGCCTACAATGAGCAGTTCTTC. Its protein product is CASRGMTHRAYNEQFF. The full variable domain, with the rest looked up from reference TRBV7-2 and TRBJ2-1, is GAGVSQSPSNKVTEKGKDVELRCDPISGHTALYWYRQSLGQGLEFLIYFQGNSAPDKSGLPSDRFSAERTGGSVSTLTIQRTQQEDSAVYLCASRGMTHRAYNEQFFGPGTRLTVL.

This clonotype was picked up a small number of times. The CDR3: CASRSPSGVVVEKLFF. CDR3 bases: TGTGCCAGCAGGTCCCCTTCCGGGGTGGTTGTTGAAAAACTGTTTTTT. The rearrangement links TRBV6-1 to TRBJ1-4; D not resolved. Trimming pared 6 bases from V and 7 bases from J, leaving 21 bases between. The CDR3 totals 16 residues. Germline assignment: CDR1 MNHNS and CDR2 SASEGT.

The gene calls are TRBV9 and TRBJ1-4, with 8 bases lining up with TRBD1. The germline V gene has CDR1 SGDLS and CDR2 YYNGEE. The CDR3 extends over 17 amino acids. The J segment lost 0 bases and the V segment lost 3 bases, leaving 7 bases of the junction unmatched. This CDR3 is CASSGRDRHATNEKLFF. CDR3 bases: TGTGCCAGCAGCGGTCGGGACAGGCATGCAACTAATGAAAAACTGTTTTTT.

This rearrangement joins TRBV5-5 to TRBJ1-4; perhaps TRBD1 as D (5 bases). The germline gives CDR1 SGHKS, CDR2 YYEKEE (reference sequence). The CDR3 loop spans 16 amino acids. Trimming removed 1 base from V and 3 bases from J, with 13 bases in between. The CDR3 sequence: CASSLYLGDPNEKLFF. CDR3 DNA: TGTGCCAGCAGCTTGTACCTAGGGGACCCTAATGAAAAACTGTTTTTT. Full variable domain (missing parts from reference TRBV5-5 and TRBJ1-4): DAGVTQSPTHLIKTRGQQVTLRCSPISGHKSVSWYQQVLGQGPQFIFQYYEKEERGRGNFPDRFSARQFPNYSSELNVNALLLGDSALYLCASSLYLGDPNEKLFFGSGTQLSVL.

This clonotype was picked up many times. V gene TRBV5-6 combines with J gene TRBJ1-1; possibly TRBD1 for D (5 bases). The length of the CDR3 is 15 residues. CDR1 is SGHDT and CDR2 is YYEEEE in the germline V gene. V lost 1 base and J 8 bases, leaving 18 bases between the germline ends. The CDR3 here is CASSLRAARGTEAFF. The CDR3 nucleotides are TGTGCCAGCAGCTTGAGGGCAGCTAGAGGGACCGAAGCTTTCTTT. The variable domain in full, with the rest retrieved from reference TRBV5-6 and TRBJ1-1, is DAGVTQSPTHLIKTRGQQVTLRCSPKSGHDTVSWYQQALGQGPQFIFQYYEEEERQRGNFPDRFSGHQFPNYSSELNVNALLLGDSALYLCASSLRAARGTEAFFGQGTRLTVV.

The chain recombines TRBV7-9 with TRBJ1-1; tentatively, D is TRBD1 (5 bases). The V end was cut by 6 bases, the J end by 1 base, with 15 bases between. Germline CDR1 is SEHNR and CDR2 is FQNEAQ (reference sequence). The CDR3 sequence is 15 residues long. Here the CDR3 reads CASRWADSPNTEAFF. Written as DNA, the CDR3 is TGTGCCAGCAGGTGGGCCGACAGCCCGAACACTGAAGCTTTCTTT. Full variable domain (rest looked up from reference TRBV7-9 and TRBJ1-1): DTGVSQNPRHKITKRGQNVTFRCDPISEHNRLYWYRQTLGQGPEFLTYFQNEAQLEKSRLLSDRFSAERPKGSFSTLEIQRTEQGDSAMYLCASRWADSPNTEAFFGQGTRLTVV.

This clonotype was picked up a small number of times. Sequence at one end of the junction differs from germline and may be a read error. This rearrangement joins TRBV5-6 to TRBJ2-1; 9 positions match TRBD1. The CDR3 length is 14 residues. Per germline, CDR1 SGHDT and CDR2 YYEEEE. The CDR3 loop reads CASSSGQGRGKVVF. Written as DNA, the CDR3 is TGTGCCAGCAGCTCGGGACAGGGAAGGGGTAAAGTGGTCTTC.

This chain uses TRBV6-5 with TRBJ2-1; TRBD2 agrees at 13 bases. Germline values: CDR1 MNHEY, CDR2 SVGAGI. J was trimmed by 6 bases and V by 2 bases; bases with no gene match: 4. CDR3 length: 16 amino acids. CDR3 in DNA: TGTGCCAGCAGTTACAACGGACTAGCGGGAGCCAATGAGCAGTTCTTC. Protein product: CASSYNGLAGANEQFF.

This clonotype came up many times. This sequence joins TRBV4-3 and TRBJ2-1, with D possibly being TRBD1 or TRBD2 (5 bases each). The CDR3 covers 14 residues. Trimming stripped 0 bases from V and 7 bases from J, with 10 bases between. Per the germline V gene, CDR1 is LGHNA and CDR2 is YSLEER. The CDR3 region has the DNA TGCGCCAGCAGCCAAGATATTGGGGGTAATGAGCAGTTCTTC. It specifies CASSQDIGGNEQFF.

This clonotype was seen repeatedly, ten times or more. The gene calls are TRBV9 and TRBJ2-1; 12 bases align to TRBD2. This CDR3 contains 15 residues. Losses at the gene ends were 0 bases for V and 10 bases for J; bases not matched to a gene: 5. Germline V gene sequence: CDR1 SGDLS, CDR2 YYNGEE. The CDR3 sequence is CASSVALAGGYEQFF. CDR3 in DNA: TGTGCCAGCAGCGTAGCACTAGCGGGAGGTTACGAGCAGTTCTTC.

The CDR3 region has the DNA TGTGCCAGCAGTTTTAGGTCAAAAACAACTAATGAAAAACTGTTTTTT. The encoded protein is CASSFRSKTTNEKLFF. The chain uses TRBV27 and TRBJ1-4; D not resolved. CDR1 and CDR2 (germline): MNHEY, SMNVEV (reference sequence). This CDR3 comprises 16 residues. V was clipped by 3 bases and J by 0 bases, with 11 bases between them.

This clonotype was seen repeatedly, ten times or more. The CDR3 loop is CATSGGSGRVRGREQYF. The CDR3 DNA reads TGTGCCACCAGCGGGGGTAGCGGGAGAGTTCGTGGGAGGGAGCAGTACTTC. The rearrangement links TRBV15 to TRBJ2-7; 9 bases are shared with TRBD2. V lost 5 bases, J lost 7 bases, and 18 bases stayed unmatched. Germline values: CDR1 LNHNV, CDR2 YYDKDF (reference sequence). The CDR3 is 17 residues long.

The sample holds many counts of this clonotype. The rearrangement links TRBV24-1 to TRBJ2-3; D is uncertain. The CDR3 spans 17 residues. Germline V gene lookup returns CDR1 KGHDR and CDR2 SFDVKD. The V and J ends lost 1 base and 2 bases respectively, with 15 bases between them. CDR3 region: CATSDFTFGRYTDTQYF. The CDR3 DNA is TGTGCCACCAGTGATTTCACTTTTGGGCGGTACACAGATACGCAGTATTTT.